This T cell receptor beta chain was sequenced in a study of blood T cell repertoires in COVID-19. Per the original data handling: It was from reference gene primer amplification that nucleated cell counts were estimated. The data were produced by immunoSEQ multiplex PCR, yet TCRdb's version contains in-frame clones alone and is incomplete. From that table come the V and J calls and clone size; the DNA was used to work out D and trimming. The table shows approximately 240,000 clones, with just over 90% occurring only once. Those who participated ranged in age from 18 to 89 years and resided in about two dozen US areas. CDR1 is SGHAT and CDR2 is FQNNGV in the germline V gene. V trimming: 1 base; J trimming: 0 bases; junction bases outside the gene matches: 2. The CDR3 is 15 residues long.

The receptor's source is a young woman who had recovered from COVID-19. Sequenced input: PBMCs or T cells enriched from blood (not recorded which). The chain has TRBV11-2 and TRBJ2-7; 8 positions agree with TRBD1. CDR3 coding DNA: TGTGCCAGCAGCTTAGGGACAGGGAACTCCTACGAGCAGTACTTC. Its translation is CASSLGTGNSYEQYF.